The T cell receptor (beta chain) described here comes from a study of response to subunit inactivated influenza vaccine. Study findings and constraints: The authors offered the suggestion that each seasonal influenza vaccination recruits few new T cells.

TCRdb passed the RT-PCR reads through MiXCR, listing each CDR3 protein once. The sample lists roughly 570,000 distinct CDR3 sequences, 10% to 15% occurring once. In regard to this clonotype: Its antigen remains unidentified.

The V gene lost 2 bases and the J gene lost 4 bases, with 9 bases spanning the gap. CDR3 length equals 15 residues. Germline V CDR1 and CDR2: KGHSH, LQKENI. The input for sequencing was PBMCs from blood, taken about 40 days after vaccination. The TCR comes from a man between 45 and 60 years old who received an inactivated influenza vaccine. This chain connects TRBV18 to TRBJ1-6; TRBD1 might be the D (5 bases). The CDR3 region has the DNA TGTGCCAGCTCACCAGGGACGGGATATAATTCACCCCTCCACTTT. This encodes CASSPGTGYNSPLHF.